This is a list of T cell receptor beta chains from one sample in a study of OX40 agonist ivuxolimab in advanced cancers. Assay used: immunoSEQ multiplex PCR; TCRdb lists only in-frame clones, some missing. Seen here are about 80,000 clones, around 89% observed once, and the top ten hold about 0.45%. The sequenced sample was CD4+ or CD8+ T cells sorted from blood, obtained in a trial of the OX40 agonist ivuxolimab. These receptors came from an adult with an advanced solid tumor such as melanoma, head and neck, liver or kidney cancer. Both conserved end residues are part of each CDR3. D genes are given only for firm matches. Clone size is shown for a subset of rows, as once, few, many or a class of expanded clone.

d_gene	v_gene	abundance	j_gene	CDR3nt	CDR3aa
TRBD1	TRBV19	-	TRBJ1-2	TGTGCCAGTAGTACCAACCCAGGACAGGGGGATTATGGCTACACCTTC	CASSTNPGQGDYGYTF
-	TRBV27	-	TRBJ2-3	TGTGCCAGCAGTCTTCCAGGGAGAGATACGCAGTATTTT	CASSLPGRDTQYF
-	TRBV7-7	-	TRBJ1-5	TGTGCCAGCAGCCGCGATAGGGATCAGCCCCAGCATTTT	CASSRDRDQPQHF
TRBD1	TRBV18	-	TRBJ1-6	TGTGCCAGCTCCCTCGGACAGGGTGATATGGGTTCACCCCTCCACTTT	CASSLGQGDMGSPLHF
TRBD2	TRBV10-3	-	TRBJ2-3	TGTGCCATCACGGCTAGCGGGGGGACTCACACAGATACGCAGTATTTT	CAITASGGTHTDTQYF
-	TRBV7-9	-	TRBJ1-5	TGTGCCAGCAGTTCAACTGGGGGCAATCAGCCCCAGCATTTT	CASSSTGGNQPQHF
-	TRBV5-1	-	TRBJ1-1	TGCGCCAGCAGCTTCGGGGAGGGGAACACTGAAGCTTTCTTT	CASSFGEGNTEAFF
-	TRBV11-2	few	TRBJ1-1	TGTGCCAGCAGCTTAGATCAGGGGAACACTGAAGCTTTCTTT	CASSLDQGNTEAFF
-	TRBV7-2	-	TRBJ2-2	TGTGCCAGCAGCCCACCCGGCCTGGGCGGCACCGGGGAGCTGTTTTTT	CASSPPGLGGTGELFF
-	TRBV5-1	-	TRBJ2-1	TGCGCCAGCAGCTTGGGGGCGGGGAATGAGCAGTTCTTC	CASSLGAGNEQFF
-	TRBV14	-	TRBJ2-7	TGTGCCAGCAGCACCAGTGGGGGTTCCTACGAGCAGTACTTC	CASSTSGGSYEQYF
-	TRBV5-1	-	TRBJ1-4	TGCGCCAGCAGCTTGACAGGGACCAAGGGGGGTCGTCGAACTAATGAAAAACTGTTTTTT	CASSLTGTKGGRRTNEKLFF
-	TRBV5-1	few	TRBJ2-3	TGCGCCAGCAGTCTGGGACGTTCAGATACGCAGTATTTT	CASSLGRSDTQYF
-	TRBV5-4	-	TRBJ1-4	TGTGCCAGCAGCCTCACAGCAGGGGTGGCTAATGAAAAACTGTTTTTT	CASSLTAGVANEKLFF
-	TRBV5-1	-	TRBJ1-4	TGCGCCAGCAGCTTGGGGCCAACCAACCATGAAAAACTGTTTTTT	CASSLGPTNHEKLFF
TRBD2	TRBV5-1	-	TRBJ2-3	TGCGCCAGCAGCCTAGGACTAGCGGGGGTGCAAACCACAGATACGCAGTATTTT	CASSLGLAGVQTTDTQYF
TRBD1	TRBV11-2	-	TRBJ1-1	TGTGCCAGCAGCTCCCCACGGACAGGGGACACTGAAGCTTTCTTT	CASSSPRTGDTEAFF
TRBD1	TRBV6-6	-	TRBJ2-7	TGTGCCAGCAGGGCAGGGGGCTATGTGGAAGAGCAGTACTTC	CASRAGGYVEEQYF
-	TRBV6-6	-	TRBJ2-7	TGTGCCAGCAGTTACCGGGCAGGGTGGGAGCAGTACTTC	CASSYRAGWEQYF
-	TRBV2	-	TRBJ1-3	TGTGCCAGCGGGATTTTCTCTGGAAACACCATATATTTT	CASGIFSGNTIYF
-	TRBV6-1	once	TRBJ1-5	TGTGCCAGCAGTTATAAGGTGGGGACCCAGCCCCAGCATTTT	CASSYKVGTQPQHF
-	TRBV6-1	-	TRBJ2-1	TGTGCCAGCAGTGAAGCGCACCAGAGCGGCTACAATGAGCAGTTCTTC	CASSEAHQSGYNEQFF
-	TRBV19	-	TRBJ1-2	TGTGCCAGTAGTCACACTCTGACAGCCAACTATGGCTACACCTTC	CASSHTLTANYGYTF
-	TRBV18	-	TRBJ2-3	TGTGCCAGCTCACCAACCGTCCCTTTAGGCCGCACAGATACGCAGTATTTT	CASSPTVPLGRTDTQYF
-	TRBV5-5	-	TRBJ2-7	TGTGCCAGCAGCTTGGGGGGGCGGAGCTCCTACGAGCAGTACTTC	CASSLGGRSSYEQYF
TRBD1	TRBV5-1	-	TRBJ2-7	TGCGCCAGCAGCTTGGCCAGCGGGACAGGGTTCCCCTACGAGCAGTACTTC	CASSLASGTGFPYEQYF
-	TRBV5-1	few	TRBJ1-1	TGCGCCAGCAGCTTTGGATTTGGGCAGTCTTCGGCGCGGGGTGAAGCTTTCTTT	CASSFGFGQSSARGEAFF
TRBD1	TRBV18	-	TRBJ1-2	TGTGCCAGCTCACCCTCCGACAGGGACGGCTACACCTTC	CASSPSDRDGYTF
-	TRBV5-4	-	TRBJ1-2	TGTGCCAGCAGCTTGGGCGCAGGGGACTATGGCTACACCTTC	CASSLGAGDYGYTF
-	TRBV7-3	-	TRBJ2-3	TGTGCCAGCAGCTTAAGTGGCGGTGGGACCACTAGCACAGATACGCAGTATTTT	CASSLSGGGTTSTDTQYF
-	TRBV19	-	TRBJ1-1	TGTGCCAGTAGTGTCGAGTGGAGCACTGAAGCTTTCTTT	CASSVEWSTEAFF
-	TRBV4-1	few	TRBJ2-1	TGCGCCAGCAGCCAAGACAGAATCTTTCTGTTCTTC	CASSQDRIFLFF
-	TRBV18	-	TRBJ1-1	TGTGCCAGCTCACTCGGGTTGAACACTGAAGCTTTCTTT	CASSLGLNTEAFF
-	TRBV7-2	few	TRBJ2-5	TGTGCCAGCAGCTTAGTACAGGAGAAGACCCAGTACTTC	CASSLVQEKTQYF
TRBD1	TRBV2	-	TRBJ2-3	TGTGCCAGCAGACAGGACAGGGGCACAGATACGCAGTATTTT	CASRQDRGTDTQYF
-	TRBV28	-	TRBJ1-4	TGTGCCAGCAGTTTACGGGACGTAGGGGAAAAACTGTTTTTT	CASSLRDVGEKLFF
TRBD1	TRBV5-5	once	TRBJ2-7	TGTGCCAGCAGCTTAGAGGGGGCGGCTTACGAGCAGTACTTC	CASSLEGAAYEQYF
-	TRBV11-1	-	TRBJ2-5	TGTGCCAGCAGCTTAGGTCAGGGGTCAGGGACCCAGTACTTC	CASSLGQGSGTQYF